The T cell receptor (beta chain) under discussion was sequenced for a study of PD-1 blockade in classical Hodgkin lymphoma. In every patient, relapse followed autologous stem cell transplantation, while exposure to brentuximab vedotin differed. Assay: immunoSEQ multiplex PCR; the TCRdb copy retains only in-frame clones and omits some. The table has about 40,000 clones, around 87% seen once. The CDR3 is made up of 15 amino acids. Germline values: CDR1 MDHEN, CDR2 SYDVKM. V shed 5 bases and J shed 0 bases, with 11 bases lying between them. This clonotype was obtained from a human donor with classical Hodgkin lymphoma. The sample here was peripheral blood mononuclear cells (PBMCs), taken at baseline. The chain joins TRBV28 to TRBJ1-3, with D uncertain. CDR3 amino acids: CASSLDWSSGNTIYF. CDR3 nucleotide sequence: TGTGCCAGCAGTCTTGACTGGAGCTCTGGAAACACCATATATTTT.